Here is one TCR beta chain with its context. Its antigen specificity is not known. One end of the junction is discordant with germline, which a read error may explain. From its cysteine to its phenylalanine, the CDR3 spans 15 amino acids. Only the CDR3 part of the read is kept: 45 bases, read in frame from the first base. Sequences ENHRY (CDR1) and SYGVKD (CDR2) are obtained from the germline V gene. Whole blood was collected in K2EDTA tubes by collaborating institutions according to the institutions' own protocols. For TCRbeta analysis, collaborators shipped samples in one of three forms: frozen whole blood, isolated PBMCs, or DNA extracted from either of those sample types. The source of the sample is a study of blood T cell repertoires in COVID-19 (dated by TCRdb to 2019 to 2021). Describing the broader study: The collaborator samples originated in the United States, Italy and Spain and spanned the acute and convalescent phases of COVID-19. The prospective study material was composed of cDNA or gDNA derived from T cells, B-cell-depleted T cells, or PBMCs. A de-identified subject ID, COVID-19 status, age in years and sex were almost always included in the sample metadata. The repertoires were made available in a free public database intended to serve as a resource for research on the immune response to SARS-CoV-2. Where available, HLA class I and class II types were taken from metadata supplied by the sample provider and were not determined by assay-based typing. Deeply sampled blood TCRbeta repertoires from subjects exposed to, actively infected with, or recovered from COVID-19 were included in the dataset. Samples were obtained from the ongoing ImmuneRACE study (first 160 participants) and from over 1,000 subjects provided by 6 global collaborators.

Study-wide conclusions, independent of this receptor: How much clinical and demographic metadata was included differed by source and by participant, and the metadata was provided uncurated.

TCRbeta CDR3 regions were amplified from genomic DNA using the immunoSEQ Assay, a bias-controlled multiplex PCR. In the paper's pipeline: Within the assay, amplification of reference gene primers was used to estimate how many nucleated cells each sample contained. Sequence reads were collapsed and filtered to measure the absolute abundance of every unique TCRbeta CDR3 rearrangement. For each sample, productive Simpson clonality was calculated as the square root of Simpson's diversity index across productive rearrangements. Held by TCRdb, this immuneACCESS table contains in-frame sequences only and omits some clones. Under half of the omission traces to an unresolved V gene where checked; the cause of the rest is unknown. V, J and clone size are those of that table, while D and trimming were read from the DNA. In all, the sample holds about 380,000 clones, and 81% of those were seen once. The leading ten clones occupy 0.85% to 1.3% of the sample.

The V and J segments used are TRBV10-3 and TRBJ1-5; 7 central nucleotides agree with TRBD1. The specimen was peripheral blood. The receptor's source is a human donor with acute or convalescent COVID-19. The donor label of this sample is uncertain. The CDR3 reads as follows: CANLVIETGNPPQHF. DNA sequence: TGTGCCAACCTTGTTATTGAGACAGGGAATCCGCCCCAGCATTTT.